The 14 T cell receptor beta chains reported below all come from one sample, sequenced in a study of cytomegalovirus exposure and HLA in healthy donors. The study ran its PCR with 60 Vbeta and 13 Jbeta primers. The method was immunoSEQ multiplex PCR; TCRdb's version includes in-frame clones alone and lacks a portion of them. Reported are approximately 110,000 clones; the ten largest clones contain more than 3%. Material for sequencing was PBMCs. Receptor source: a man aged 25 to 45 in good health and CMV-seronegative.

The rearrangement uses TRBV4-2 and TRBJ2-6; perhaps TRBD1 as D (6 bases). The germline V gene has CDR1 LGHNA and CDR2 YNFKEQ. The CDR3 has 17 residues. Trimming pared 1 base from V and 0 bases from J, leaving 10 bases between. The chain's CDR3 is CASSQGDIRSGANVLTF. CDR3 DNA: TGTGCCAGCAGCCAAGGGGACATCCGCTCTGGGGCCAACGTCCTGACTTTC.

The chain links TRBV7-9 to TRBJ1-4; D possibly corresponds to TRBD1 (6 bases). Germline CDR1 reads SEHNR; CDR2 reads FQNEAQ (reference sequence). Trimming shortened V by 3 bases and J by 6 bases, and 14 bases separated the two germline ends. The CDR3 is 15 amino acids. The CDR3 reads CASSLGTGTDEKLFF. CDR3 DNA sequence: TGTGCCAGCAGCTTGGGAACAGGGACGGATGAAAAACTGTTTTTT.

This CDR3 is CASSFGNPADRNQPQHF. The CDR3 DNA is TGTGCCAGCAGCTTCGGTAATCCGGCGGATCGTAATCAGCCCCAGCATTTT. V gene TRBV7-8 combines with J gene TRBJ1-5; no reliable D call. Trimming cost V 3 bases and J 4 bases, with 19 bases left between them. This CDR3 has 17 amino acids. The germline CDR1 and CDR2 sequences are SGHVS and FQNEAQ.

On this clone itself: Different DNA sequences within this sample yield the same CDR3. The chain carries TRBV2 and TRBJ2-7, with TRBD1 matching over 9 bases. V dropped 8 bases and J dropped 5; count of bases not matched to a gene: 4. The germline gives CDR1 SNHLY, CDR2 FYNNEI. The CDR3 is made up of 12 amino acids. In nucleotides, the CDR3 is TGTGCCAGCCGGGACAGGGTAGACGAGCAGTACTTC. Protein product: CASRDRVDEQYF.

By frequency, this clone registers medium-sized. The CDR3 reads CASSYSNSSRGTEAFF. The DNA for the CDR3 is TGTGCCAGCAGCTATTCGAATAGTTCCAGGGGAACTGAAGCTTTCTTT. This chain uses TRBV5-6 with TRBJ1-1; TRBD1 is a possible D gene (6 bases). Trimming cost V 3 bases and J 5 bases, with 20 bases left between them. The CDR3 runs 16 residues. The germline gives CDR1 SGHDT, CDR2 YYEEEE.

The chain couples TRBV7-2 to TRBJ2-5, with a tentative D call TRBD2 (6 bases). CDR1 and CDR2 from the germline V gene are SGHTA and FQGNSA. This CDR3 region has 16 residues. The V end was cut by 2 bases, the J end by 5 bases, with 18 bases between. The CDR3 nucleotides read TGTGCCAGCAGCTTACGGGGGATTAGCGCGGGTGAGACCCAGTACTTC. Amino acids: CASSLRGISAGETQYF.

The V call is TRBV5-1, the J call TRBJ2-5, with D maybe TRBD2 (5 bases). Trimming pared 2 bases from V and 1 base from J, leaving 15 bases between. In germline, CDR1 is SGHRS, CDR2 YFSETQ. This CDR3 spans 16 amino acids. CDR3 protein: CASSLATDWIQETQYF. For the CDR3, the DNA is TGCGCCAGCAGCTTAGCTACGGACTGGATCCAAGAGACCCAGTACTTC.

The chain employs TRBV29-1 and TRBJ1-4, with TRBD1 as a possible D gene (5 bases). The CDR3 length is 12 residues. Per the germline V gene, CDR1 is SQVTM and CDR2 is ANQGSEA. The ends were cut back, 7 bases at V and 5 bases at J, with 11 bases in the middle. CDR3 DNA sequence: TGCAGCGGTCAGGGCCTGAATGAAAAACTGTTTTTT. This gives the protein CSGQGLNEKLFF.

This chain connects TRBV29-1 to TRBJ2-5; 7 nucleotides align to TRBD1. There are 12 residues in the CDR3. The ends lost 4 bases at V and 2 bases at J; junction bases unmatched: 1. In germline, CDR1 is SQVTM, CDR2 ANQGSEA. The CDR3 sequence: CSVARGQETQYF. The CDR3 DNA is TGCAGCGTTGCCAGGGGGCAAGAGACCCAGTACTTC.

The rearrangement joins TRBV4-1 to TRBJ2-5, with 8 bases aligning to TRBD1. Germline assignment: CDR1 MGHRA and CDR2 YSYEKL. J gave up 3 bases and V 4 bases, and 1 base lay outside the gene matches. The CDR3 covers 13 residues. The CDR3 here is CASSPDREETQYF. CDR3 nucleotides: TGCGCCAGCAGCCCGGACAGGGAAGAGACCCAGTACTTC.

The chain employs TRBV5-1 and TRBJ2-2, with 9 bases lining up with TRBD1. Trimming at V came to 4 bases and at J to 3 bases, leaving 10 bases not matched to a gene. This CDR3 has 17 residues. The germline V gene encodes CDR1 SGHRS and CDR2 YFSETQ. CDR3 loop: CASSQPYRGHHTGELFF. The CDR3 DNA reads as TGCGCCAGCAGCCAACCCTACAGGGGGCATCACACCGGGGAGCTGTTTTTT.

The chain joins TRBV6-5 to TRBJ2-7; D is possibly TRBD2 (6 bases). Per the germline V gene, CDR1 is MNHEY and CDR2 is SVGAGI. The CDR3 consists of 12 residues. With 6 bases removed from V and 6 bases from J, the gap between germline ends came to 12 bases. The CDR3 sequence: CASSPRGAEQYF. The CDR3 bases are TGTGCCAGCAGCCCGCGGGGAGCCGAGCAGTACTTC.

This sequence joins TRBV27 and TRBJ2-7; D gene uncertain. Trimming took 0 bases from V and 1 from J, leaving 10 bases between them. CDR1 is MNHEY, CDR2 SMNVEV, per germline (reference sequence). This CDR3 spans 15 amino acids. This chain's CDR3 is CASSLSMGASYEQYF. DNA of the CDR3: TGTGCCAGCAGTTTATCGATGGGCGCGTCCTACGAGCAGTACTTC.

The chain employs TRBV6-5 and TRBJ1-2; 8 bases fit TRBD1. The V and J ends lost 7 bases and 4 bases, in that order; junction bases with no gene match: 11. In germline, CDR1 is MNHEY, CDR2 SVGAGI. The length of the CDR3 is 15 residues. Written as DNA, the CDR3 is TGTGCCAGCACCGGACAGGGCCAACAAGGCTATGGCTACACCTTC. It translates to CASTGQGQQGYGYTF.